What follows describes a single T cell receptor (beta chain). Its target is unknown. Profiling relied on immunoSEQ multiplex PCR, and the TCRdb table lists in-frame clones only, not all of them. This table holds some 80,000 clones, approximately 85% found once. CDR3 size: 14 residues. Unmatched junction bases numbered 5, after V lost 6 bases and J lost 0 bases. Germline assignment: CDR1 MDHEN and CDR2 SYDVKM. The time point here: week 23, last vaccination. The vaccine gave 300 ug of a 20-mer mutant IDH1 peptide subcutaneously per dose. These data belong to a study of a mutant IDH1 vaccine in newly diagnosed glioma.

The chain is built from TRBV28 and TRBJ2-7, with TRBD1 identical over 7 bases. The sequencing here drew on PBMCs, taken from a glioma patient whose treatment included an IDH1 peptide vaccine. This clonotype was obtained from a woman aged 50 to 60 with glioma. The CDR3 here is CASRLTGISYEQYF. DNA for the CDR3: TGTGCCAGCAGGCTGACAGGGATCTCCTACGAGCAGTACTTC.